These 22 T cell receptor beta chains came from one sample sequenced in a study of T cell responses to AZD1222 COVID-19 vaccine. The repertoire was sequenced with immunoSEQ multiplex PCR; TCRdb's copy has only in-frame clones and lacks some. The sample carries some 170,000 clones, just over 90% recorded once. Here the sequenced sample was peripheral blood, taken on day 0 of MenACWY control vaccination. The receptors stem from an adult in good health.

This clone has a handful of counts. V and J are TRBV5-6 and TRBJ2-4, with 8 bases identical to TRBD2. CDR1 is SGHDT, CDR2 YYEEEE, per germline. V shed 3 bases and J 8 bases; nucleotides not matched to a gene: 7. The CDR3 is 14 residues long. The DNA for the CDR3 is TGTGCCAGCAGCTCGGGACTAGGGGGTGACATTCAGTACTTC. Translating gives CASSSGLGGDIQYF.

CDR3 residues: CASSIRGPPDNEKLFF. The CDR3 DNA reads as TGTGCCAGTAGTATAAGGGGGCCACCCGATAATGAAAAACTGTTTTTT. The chain employs TRBV19 and TRBJ1-4, with TRBD1 identical over 7 bases. The CDR3 is made up of 16 amino acids. The V and J ends lost 2 bases and 4 bases, in that order; junction bases with no gene match: 7. Germline CDR1 and CDR2: LNHDA and SQIVND (reference sequence).

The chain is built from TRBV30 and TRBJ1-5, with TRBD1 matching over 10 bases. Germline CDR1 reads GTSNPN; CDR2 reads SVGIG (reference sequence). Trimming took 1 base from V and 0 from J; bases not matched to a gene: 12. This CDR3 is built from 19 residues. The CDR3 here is CAWSEGDRGLKLSNQPQHF. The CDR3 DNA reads TGTGCCTGGAGTGAAGGGGACAGGGGACTCAAACTTAGCAATCAGCCCCAGCATTTT. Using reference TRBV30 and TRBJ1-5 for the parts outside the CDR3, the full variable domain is SQTIHQWPATLVQPVGSPLSLECTVEGTSNPNLYWYRQAAGRGLQLLFYSVGIGQISSEVPQNLSASRPQDRQFILSSKKLLLSDSGFYLCAWSEGDRGLKLSNQPQHFGDGTRLSIL.

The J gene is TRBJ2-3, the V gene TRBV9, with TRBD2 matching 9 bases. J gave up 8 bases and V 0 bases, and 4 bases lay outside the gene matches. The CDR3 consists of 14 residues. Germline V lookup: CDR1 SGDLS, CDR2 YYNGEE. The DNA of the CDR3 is TGTGCCAGCAGCGTAGTTTGGACTAGCGCTACGCAGTATTTT. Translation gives CASSVVWTSATQYF.

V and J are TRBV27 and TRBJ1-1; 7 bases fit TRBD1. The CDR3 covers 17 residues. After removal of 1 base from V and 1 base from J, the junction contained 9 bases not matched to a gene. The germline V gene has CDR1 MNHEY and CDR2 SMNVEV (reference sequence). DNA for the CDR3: TGTGCCAGCAGTTTATTAGGGGACAGTACTTCGAACACTGAAGCTTTCTTT. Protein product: CASSLLGDSTSNTEAFF.

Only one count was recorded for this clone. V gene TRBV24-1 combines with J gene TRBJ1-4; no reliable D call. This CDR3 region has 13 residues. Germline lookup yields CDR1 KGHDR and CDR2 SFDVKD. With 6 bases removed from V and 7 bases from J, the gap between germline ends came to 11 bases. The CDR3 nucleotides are TGTGCCACCAGTCCGGGGATAGGTGAAAAACTGTTTTTT. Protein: CATSPGIGEKLFF.

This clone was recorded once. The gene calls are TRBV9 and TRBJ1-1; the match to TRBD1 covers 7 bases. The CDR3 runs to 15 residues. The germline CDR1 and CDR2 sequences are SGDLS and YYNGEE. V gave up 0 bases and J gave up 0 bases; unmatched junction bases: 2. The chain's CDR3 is CASSVGDSLNTEAFF. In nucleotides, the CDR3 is TGTGCCAGCAGCGTAGGGGACAGCCTGAACACTGAAGCTTTCTTT.

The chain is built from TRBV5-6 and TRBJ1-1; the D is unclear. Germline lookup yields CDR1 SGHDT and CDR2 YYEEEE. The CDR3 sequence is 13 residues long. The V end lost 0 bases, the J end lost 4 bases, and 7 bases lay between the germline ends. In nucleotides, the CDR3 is TGTGCCAGCAGCTTGGCCGGGCCCACTGAAGCTTTCTTT. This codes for CASSLAGPTEAFF.

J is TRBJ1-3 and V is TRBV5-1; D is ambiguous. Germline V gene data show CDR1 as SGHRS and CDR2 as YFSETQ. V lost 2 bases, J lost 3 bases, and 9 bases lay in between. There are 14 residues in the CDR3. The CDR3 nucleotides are TGCGCCAGCAGCTTCGGCCAGTTTGGAAACACCATATATTTT. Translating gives CASSFGQFGNTIYF.

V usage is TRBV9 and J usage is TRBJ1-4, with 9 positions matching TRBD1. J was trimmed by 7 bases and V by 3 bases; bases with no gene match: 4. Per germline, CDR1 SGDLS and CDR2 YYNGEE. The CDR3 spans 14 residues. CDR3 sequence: CASSEGTGREKLFF. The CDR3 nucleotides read TGTGCCAGCAGCGAGGGGACAGGGCGTGAAAAACTGTTTTTT.

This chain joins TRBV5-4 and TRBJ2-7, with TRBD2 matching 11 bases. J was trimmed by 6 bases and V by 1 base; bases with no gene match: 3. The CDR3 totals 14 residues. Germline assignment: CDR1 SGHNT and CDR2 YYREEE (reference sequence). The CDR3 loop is CASSLSSGRAEQYF. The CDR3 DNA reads TGTGCCAGCAGCTTGAGTAGCGGGAGGGCCGAGCAGTACTTC.

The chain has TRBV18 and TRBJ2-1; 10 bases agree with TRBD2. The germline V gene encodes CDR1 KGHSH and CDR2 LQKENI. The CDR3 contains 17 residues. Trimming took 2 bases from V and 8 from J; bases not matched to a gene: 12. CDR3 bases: TGTGCCAGCTCACCAAAACTAGCAGCCGGGACTAGCGATGAGCAGTTCTTC. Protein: CASSPKLAAGTSDEQFF.

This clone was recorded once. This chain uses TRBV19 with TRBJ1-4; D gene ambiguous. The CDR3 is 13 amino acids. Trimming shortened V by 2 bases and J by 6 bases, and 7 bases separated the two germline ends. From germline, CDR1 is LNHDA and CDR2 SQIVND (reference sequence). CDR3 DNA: TGTGCCAGTAGTATACAGGTCGATGAAAAACTGTTTTTT. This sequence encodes CASSIQVDEKLFF.

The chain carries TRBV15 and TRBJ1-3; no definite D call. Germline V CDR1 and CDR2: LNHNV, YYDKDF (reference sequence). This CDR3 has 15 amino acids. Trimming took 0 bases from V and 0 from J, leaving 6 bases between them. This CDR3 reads CATSRDRGSGNTIYF. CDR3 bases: TGTGCCACCAGCAGAGATCGCGGCTCTGGAAACACCATATATTTT.

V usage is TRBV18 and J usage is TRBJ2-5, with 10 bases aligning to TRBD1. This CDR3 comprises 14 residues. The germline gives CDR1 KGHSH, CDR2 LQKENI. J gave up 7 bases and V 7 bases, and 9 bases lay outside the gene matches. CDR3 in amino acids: CASYPGQGYGTQYF. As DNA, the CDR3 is TGTGCCAGCTATCCGGGACAGGGGTATGGGACCCAGTACTTC.

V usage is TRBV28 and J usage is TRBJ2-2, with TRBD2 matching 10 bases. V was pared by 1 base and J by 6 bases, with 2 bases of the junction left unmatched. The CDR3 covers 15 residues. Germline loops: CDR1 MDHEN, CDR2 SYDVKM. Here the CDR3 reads CASSLSSGRAGELFF. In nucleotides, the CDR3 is TGTGCCAGCAGTTTATCCAGCGGGAGGGCCGGGGAGCTGTTTTTT.

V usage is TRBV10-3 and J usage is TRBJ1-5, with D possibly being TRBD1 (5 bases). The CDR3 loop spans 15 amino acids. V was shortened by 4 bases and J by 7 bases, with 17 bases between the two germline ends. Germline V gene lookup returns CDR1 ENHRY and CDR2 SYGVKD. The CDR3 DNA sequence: TGTGCCATCAGTGTTGAAGGGACGGCGGGGCAGCCCCAGCATTTT. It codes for CAISVEGTAGQPQHF.

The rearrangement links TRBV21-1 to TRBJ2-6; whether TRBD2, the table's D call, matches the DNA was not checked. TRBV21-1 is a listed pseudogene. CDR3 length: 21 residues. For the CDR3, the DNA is TGTGCCAGCAGCAAAGCACCCTCACCCCGGTCAACTTTCTCTGGGGCCAACGTCCTGACTTTC. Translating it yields CASSKAPSPRSTFSGANVLTF.

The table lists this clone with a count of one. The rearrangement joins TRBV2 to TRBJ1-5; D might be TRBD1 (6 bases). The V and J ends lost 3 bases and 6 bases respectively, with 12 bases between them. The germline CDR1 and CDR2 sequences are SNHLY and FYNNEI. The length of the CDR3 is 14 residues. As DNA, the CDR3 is TGTGCCAGCAGTGAGTACAGGGCTACTCAGCCCCAGCATTTT. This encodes CASSEYRATQPQHF.

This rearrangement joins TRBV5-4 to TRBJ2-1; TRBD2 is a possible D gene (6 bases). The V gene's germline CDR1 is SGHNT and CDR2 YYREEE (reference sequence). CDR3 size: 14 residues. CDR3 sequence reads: CAIPVGGVGDEQFF. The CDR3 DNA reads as TGTGCTATCCCCGTCGGAGGGGTCGGCGATGAGCAGTTCTTC.

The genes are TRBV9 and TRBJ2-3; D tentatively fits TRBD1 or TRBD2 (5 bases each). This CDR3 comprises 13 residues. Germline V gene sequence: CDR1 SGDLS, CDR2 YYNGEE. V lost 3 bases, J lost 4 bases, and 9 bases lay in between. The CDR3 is CASSGQGADTQYF. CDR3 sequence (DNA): TGTGCCAGCAGCGGCCAGGGAGCAGATACGCAGTATTTT.

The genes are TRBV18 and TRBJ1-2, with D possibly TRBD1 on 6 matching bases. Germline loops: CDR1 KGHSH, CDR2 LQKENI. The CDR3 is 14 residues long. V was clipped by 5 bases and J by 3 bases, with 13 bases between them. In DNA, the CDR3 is TGTGCCAGCTCAATACAGGGTGCAGACTATGGCTACACCTTC. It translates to CASSIQGADYGYTF. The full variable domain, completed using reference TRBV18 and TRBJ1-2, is NAGVMQNPRHLVRRRGQEARLRCSPMKGHSHVYWYRQLPEEGLKFMVYLQKENIIDESGMPKERFSAEFPKEGPSILRIQQVVRGDSAAYFCASSIQGADYGYTFGSGTRLTVV.